This TCR beta chain emerged from a study of blood T cell repertoires in COVID-19. Study-level background: The samples span acute and convalescent COVID-19 from the United States, Italy and Spain.

Here immunoSEQ multiplex PCR was the method, and the copy in TCRdb shows in-frame clones only, minus some. The data contain about 220,000 clones, more than 85% of them singletons. The V and J ends lost 6 bases and 5 bases respectively, with 14 bases between them. This CDR3 spans 14 amino acids. Per germline, CDR1 MDHEN and CDR2 SYDVKM. A few counts support this clone. What was sequenced was peripheral blood. The V gene is TRBV28, the J gene TRBJ1-5; no firm D call. This TCR was sampled from a man between 35 and 55 years old with active or convalescent COVID-19. The CDR3 nucleotides read TGTGCCAGCAGGGTGGGAGGGTTTGATCAGCCCCAGCATTTT. Translation gives CASRVGGFDQPQHF.